Listed below are T cell receptor beta chains from one sample, sequenced in a study of regulatory T cells in long-lasting Graves disease. From the multiplex PCR reads, TCRdb called clonotypes with MiXCR, one entry per CDR3 protein. The sample records around 400,000 distinct CDR3 sequences, under 25% being singletons. The sample consisted of peripheral blood mononuclear cells (PBMCs), taken when the disease was refractory, from a patient treated with antithyroid drugs. The receptors shown here come from a female donor with Graves disease. The CDR3 runs from the conserved cysteine through the conserved F or W. A D gene is named only where the DNA matches it firmly. Clone size is shown for a subset of rows, as once, few, many or a class of expanded clone.

TRBJ1-2 | 16 | TRBV4-1 | TRBD1 | - | TGCGCCAGCAGCCACCCCCTACAGGGGCCCAACTATGGCTACACCTTC | CASSHPLQGPNYGYTF
TRBJ1-1 | 14 | TRBV6-2/TRBV6-3 | - | many | TGTGCCAGCAGTAATCAGATGGGGGACGCTGAAGCTTTCTTT | CASSNQMGDAEAFF
TRBJ2-2 | 15 | TRBV3-1 | - | many | TGTGCCAGCAGCCAAGGTGAAGCCTACACCGGGGAGCTGTTTTTT | CASSQGEAYTGELFF
TRBJ2-1 | 12 | TRBV29-1 | - | once | TGCAGCGTTGGGATTACAGGGAATGAGCAGTTCTTC | CSVGITGNEQFF
TRBJ2-5 | 14 | TRBV19 | TRBD2 | - | TGTGCCAGTAGTCCTCTAGGCGGGAGAGAGACCCAGTACTTC | CASSPLGGRETQYF
TRBJ2-1 | 12 | TRBV12-3/TRBV12-4 | - | - | TGTGCCAGCGGGGACCCAGGAAATGAGCAGTTCTTC | CASGDPGNEQFF
TRBJ1-4 | 16 | TRBV11-3 | TRBD1 | many | TGTGCCAGCAGCAGTACAGGGGAATCGGCTAATGAAAAACTGTTTTTT | CASSSTGESANEKLFF
TRBJ2-7 | 15 | TRBV5-1 | TRBD2 | - | TGCGCCAGCAGCTCCGGGACTAGCTTGGACTACGAGCAGTACTTC | CASSSGTSLDYEQYF
TRBJ1-1 | 14 | TRBV10-3 | TRBD1 | few | TGTGCCATCAGTGATGGGACAGGGCCCACTGAAGCTTTCTTT | CAISDGTGPTEAFF
TRBJ1-1 | 12 | TRBV30 | - | many | TGTGCCTGGAGTGTACGTTCAGGGAAAGCTTTCTTT | CAWSVRSGKAFF
TRBJ2-7 | 16 | TRBV19 | - | - | TGTGCCAGTAGTATGGACGGACGGGAGTCTCGGTACGAGCAGTACTTC | CASSMDGRESRYEQYF
TRBJ1-2 | 14 | TRBV2 | TRBD1 | - | TGTGCCAGCAGTCCGACAGGGGTTTACTATGGCTACACCTTC | CASSPTGVYYGYTF
TRBJ2-7 | 15 | TRBV18 | - | - | TGTGCCAGCTCACCACCTCCAGCGGAACCCTACGAGCAGTACTTC | CASSPPPAEPYEQYF
TRBJ2-1 | 15 | TRBV28 | TRBD2 | - | TGTGCCAGCAGTTCAGCCGTAGCGGGAAACAATGAGCAGTTCTTC | CASSSAVAGNNEQFF
TRBJ2-7 | 14 | TRBV5-1 | - | few | TGCGCCAGCAGCGCTGATCGGGGTACCTACGAGCAGTACTTC | CASSADRGTYEQYF
TRBJ1-5 | 15 | TRBV2 | TRBD1 | - | TGCGCCAGCAGCCAGGGACAGGGGTCGGAGCAGCCCCAGCATTTT | CASSQGQGSEQPQHF
TRBJ2-7 | 14 | TRBV5-1 | TRBD2 | few | TGCGCCAGCAGCTCTAGCGGGAGGGCCAGGGAGCAGTACTTC | CASSSSGRAREQYF
TRBJ2-7 | 15 | TRBV2 | TRBD2 | many | TGTGCCAGCAGCGTAGCGGGAGCGGGGAACTACGAGCAGTACTTC | CASSVAGAGNYEQYF
TRBJ2-7 | 14 | TRBV19 | - | - | TGTGCCAGTAGTATACAGGCCAGCTCCTACGAGCAGTACTTC | CASSIQASSYEQYF
TRBJ2-2 | 15 | TRBV24-1 | - | many | TGTGCCACCAGTGACCCCGTTAGAAACACCGGGGAGCTGTTTTTT | CATSDPVRNTGELFF
TRBJ2-7 | 14 | TRBV19 | - | few | TGTGCCAGTAGTATTGACAGGGAGGCGGACGAGCAGTACTTC | CASSIDREADEQYF
TRBJ2-7 | 15 | TRBV20-1 | TRBD2 | many | TGCAGTGCTAGAGAGGGGGAGGGCCAAGCCTACGAGCAGTACTTC | CSAREGEGQAYEQYF
TRBJ1-2 | 16 | TRBV20-1 | - | - | TGCAGTGCTAGAGATACAGGAACGGGGGCAATCTATGGCTACACCTTC | CSARDTGTGAIYGYTF
TRBJ2-7 | 12 | TRBV5-4 | - | few | TGTGCCAGCAGCTCAGACCCGGACGAGCAGTACTTC | CASSSDPDEQYF
TRBJ2-5 | 13 | TRBV11-2 | - | many | TGTGCCAGCAGCTTAGCCACGCAAGAGACCCAGTACTTC | CASSLATQETQYF
TRBJ2-7 | 17 | TRBV30 | TRBD2 | - | TGTGCCTGGAGTGTAGGGGCTAGCGGGAGCCTTACCTACGAGCAGTACTTC | CAWSVGASGSLTYEQYF
TRBJ2-5 | 14 | TRBV6-2/TRBV6-3 | - | many | TGTGCCAGCAGTTACGTGCTAGCACAAGAGACCCAGTACTTC | CASSYVLAQETQYF
TRBJ1-5 | 16 | TRBV20-1 | TRBD1 | many | TGCAGTGCTACCAAGACAGGGGCGAATAGCAATCAGCCCCAGCATTTT | CSATKTGANSNQPQHF
TRBJ2-6 | 15 | TRBV24-1 | - | few | TGTGCCACCAGTGATGGTGGGTCTGGGGCCAACGTCCTGACTTTC | CATSDGGSGANVLTF
TRBJ2-2 | 15 | TRBV7-2 | - | few | TGTGCCAGCAGCTTAGCGCCCACCTCTAGAGGGGAGCTGTTTTTT | CASSLAPTSRGELFF
TRBJ2-5 | 12 | TRBV20-1 | - | many | TGCAGTGCTAGTCCCCACCCAGAGACCCAGTACTTC | CSASPHPETQYF
TRBJ1-5 | 15 | TRBV10-3 | - | - | TGTGCCATCAGTGAGACAGGGCGGGACAATCAGCCCCAGCATTTT | CAISETGRDNQPQHF
TRBJ2-5 | 14 | TRBV20-1 | - | many | TGCAGTGCTAGTGGGCCCCGGGACGTCGAGACCCAGTACTTC | CSASGPRDVETQYF
TRBJ2-3 | 16 | TRBV11-2 | - | - | TGTGCCAGCAGCAATTCAAACCGGGACGGCACAGATACGCAGTATTTT | CASSNSNRDGTDTQYF
TRBJ2-7 | 15 | TRBV6-1 | - | few | TGTGCCAGCAGCCCGTCAGGGATAAGGGTCTACGAGCAGTACTTC | CASSPSGIRVYEQYF
TRBJ2-5 | 16 | TRBV4-1 | - | few | TGCGCCAGCAGCCAAGTACAACTAGCTGGAGAAGAGACCCAGTACTTC | CASSQVQLAGEETQYF
TRBJ2-6 | 14 | TRBV25-1 | - | - | TGTGCCAGCAGTGAATATATAGAGGGAACTAGCCTGACTTTC | CASSEYIEGTSLTF
TRBJ2-3 | 14 | TRBV28 | - | few | TGTGCCAGCAGTTTCTCGGGGGTGGCAGATACGCAGTATTTT | CASSFSGVADTQYF
TRBJ1-1 | 17 | TRBV12-5 | - | - | TGTGCTAGTGGTTTCGGGCCGGGGGCGACCGGGGACACTGAAGCTTTCTTT | CASGFGPGATGDTEAFF
TRBJ1-1 | 16 | TRBV27 | TRBD1 | many | TGTGCCAGCAGTCCCTTGGACAGGGGGCTTTACACTGAAGCTTTCTTT | CASSPLDRGLYTEAFF
TRBJ2-6 | 14 | TRBV2 | - | many | TGTGCCAGCGCAAGGGGCTCTGGGGCCAACGTCCTGACTTTC | CASARGSGANVLTF
TRBJ1-6 | 16 | TRBV6-5 | TRBD1 | many | TGTGCCAGCAGTTACAAGCTGACAGGGGGAGGTTCACCCCTCCACTTT | CASSYKLTGGGSPLHF
TRBJ1-5 | 16 | TRBV6-1 | TRBD1 | many | TGTGCCAGCAGTGAAGCGTCTTCCAGGGGGCTCGATCCCCAGCATTTT | CASSEASSRGLDPQHF
TRBJ1-2 | 12 | TRBV28 | - | many | TGTGCCAGCAGTTTCCAGCGGGGGCGCTACACCTTC | CASSFQRGRYTF
TRBJ1-6 | 15 | TRBV14 | - | few | TGTGCCAGCAGCCAAGATGGGGTCCCCAATTCACCCCTCCACTTT | CASSQDGVPNSPLHF
TRBJ1-1 | 18 | TRBV28 | - | few | TGTGCCAGCAGTTTAGAGGGCGGGGGGGGGGTTATGAACACTGAAGCTTTCTTT | CASSLEGGGGVMNTEAFF
TRBJ2-2 | 16 | TRBV6-1 | - | once | TGTGCCAGCAGACGGATTCAGGACAGAAGGACCGGGGAGCTGTTTTTT | CASRRIQDRRTGELFF
TRBJ2-3 | 17 | TRBV27 | - | - | TGTGCCAGCAGTTTATCGTCTAGCAGGCCCCTCACAGATACGCAGTATTTT | CASSLSSSRPLTDTQYF
TRBJ2-5 | 14 | TRBV6-1 | - | many | TGTGCCAGCAGACCACTAGCTCCCAGTTCGACCCAGTACTTC | CASRPLAPSSTQYF